This record looks at one T cell receptor (beta chain) sequence and its context. There are 15 residues in the CDR3. CDR1 MNHEY and CDR2 SMNVEV come from the germline V gene (reference sequence). V lost 4 bases to trimming and J lost 4 bases; unmatched junction nucleotides: 5. The sample is drawn from a study of blood T cell repertoires in COVID-19. On the study more broadly: The United States, Italy and Spain provided the acute and convalescent COVID-19 samples. In each case, the material was cDNA or gDNA derived from T cells, B-cell-depleted T cells, or PBMCs.

As processed by the authors: Amplification of reference gene primers provided the estimated nucleated cell counts. Libraries were prepared by immunoSEQ multiplex PCR; TCRdb keeps only in-frame clonotypes and omits some of them. The V and J calls and clone size come from that table; D and trimming were worked out from the DNA. The sample carries approximately 210,000 clones, approximately 85% recorded once. The sequencing sample was made of peripheral blood. This rearrangement joins TRBV27 to TRBJ1-5; 9 nucleotides line up with TRBD1. This clonotype was sampled from a woman between 50 and 59 years old with active or convalescent COVID-19. The CDR3 region has the DNA TGTGCCAGCAGTTCCGGACAGGGGACGAATCAGCCCCAGCATTTT. Translation gives CASSSGQGTNQPQHF.